This TCR beta chain was sequenced for a study of T cell changes during pregnancy in multiple sclerosis. The CDR3 runs to 14 residues. The germline CDR1 and CDR2 sequences are WNHNN and SYGVQD (reference sequence). V was clipped by 5 bases and J by 2 bases, with 12 bases between them. This table comes from immunoSEQ multiplex PCR, and its TCRdb copy is limited to in-frame clones, with some not included. The data contain roughly 47,000 clones, approximately 90% of them seen just once; the ten biggest clones take up about 1.2%. The chain links TRBV10-1 to TRBJ2-5; no definite D call. Sample: CD4+ T cells from peripheral blood mononuclear cells, taken after pregnancy. The receptor's source is a female donor with multiple sclerosis, enrolled in a pregnancy study. In DNA, the CDR3 is TGCGCCAGCAGTCCCTCGCGTGATCAAGAGACCCAGTACTTC. Protein sequence: CASSPSRDQETQYF.